This TCR beta chain stems from a study of blood T cells in healthy people across ages. Looked up from germline, CDR1 is SEHNR and CDR2 is FQNEAQ (reference sequence). This CDR3 has 16 residues. The V and J ends lost 5 bases and 2 bases respectively, with 17 bases between them. A second roughly 7 to 11 cycle PCR used barcoded and J-beta primers. Using its own MiXCR run on the 5' RACE reads, TCRdb lists one record per CDR3 protein. The sample holds around 1.1 million distinct CDR3 sequences, 35% to 45% seen once. As concerns this clonotype: The antigen is unknown.

The authors drew around 11 milliliters of peripheral blood from each donor. The study isolated at least 6.5 million PBMCs from each sample. Per sample, no less than 5 micrograms of total RNA were extracted. General study findings and limits: Strong correlation existed between TCR beta diversity and naive T cell percentage.

The TCR originated in a man aged 18 to 35 in good health. Material: blood. The chain recombines TRBV7-9 with TRBJ2-3; D may be TRBD1 (6 bases). CDR3 loop: CASSGATGETTDTQYF. The DNA for the CDR3 is TGTGCCAGCAGCGGGGCGACAGGAGAGACCACAGATACGCAGTATTTT. Combining the CDR3 with reference TRBV7-9 and TRBJ2-3 gives the whole variable domain DTGVSQNPRHKITKRGQNVTFRCDPISEHNRLYWYRQTLGQGPEFLTYFQNEAQLEKSRLLSDRFSAERPKGSFSTLEIQRTEQGDSAMYLCASSGATGETTDTQYFGPGTRLTVL.